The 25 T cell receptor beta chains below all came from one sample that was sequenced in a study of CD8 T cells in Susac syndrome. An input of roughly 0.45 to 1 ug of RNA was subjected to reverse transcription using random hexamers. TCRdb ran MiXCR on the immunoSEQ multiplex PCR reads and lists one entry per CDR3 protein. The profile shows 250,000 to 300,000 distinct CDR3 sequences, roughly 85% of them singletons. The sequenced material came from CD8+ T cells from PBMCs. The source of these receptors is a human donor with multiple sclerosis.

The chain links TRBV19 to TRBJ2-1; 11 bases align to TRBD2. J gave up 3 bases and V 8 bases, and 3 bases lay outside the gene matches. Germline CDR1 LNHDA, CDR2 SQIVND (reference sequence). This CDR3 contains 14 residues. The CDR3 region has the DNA TGTGCCAGTCGACTAGCGGGAAACTACAATGAGCAGTTCTTC. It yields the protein CASRLAGNYNEQFF.

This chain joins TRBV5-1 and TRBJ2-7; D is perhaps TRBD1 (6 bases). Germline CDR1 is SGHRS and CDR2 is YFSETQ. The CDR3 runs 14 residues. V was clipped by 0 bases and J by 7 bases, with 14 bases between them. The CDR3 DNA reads TGCGCCAGCAGCTTGGCGACAGGCCAGGAAGAGCAGTACTTC. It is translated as CASSLATGQEEQYF.

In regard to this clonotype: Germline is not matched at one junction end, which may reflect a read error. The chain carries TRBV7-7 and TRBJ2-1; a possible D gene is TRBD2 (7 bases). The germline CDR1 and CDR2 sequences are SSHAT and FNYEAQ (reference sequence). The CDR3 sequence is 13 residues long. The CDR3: CASSPGGGDGQFF. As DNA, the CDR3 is TGTGCTAGCAGCCCCGGAGGGGGGGACGGGCAGTTCTTC.

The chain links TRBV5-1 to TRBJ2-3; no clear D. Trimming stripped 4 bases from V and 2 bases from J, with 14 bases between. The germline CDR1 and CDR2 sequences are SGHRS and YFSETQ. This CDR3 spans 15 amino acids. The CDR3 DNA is TGCGCCAGCAGCCCTTGGAGCCGCTCCACAGATACGCAGTATTTT. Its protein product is CASSPWSRSTDTQYF.

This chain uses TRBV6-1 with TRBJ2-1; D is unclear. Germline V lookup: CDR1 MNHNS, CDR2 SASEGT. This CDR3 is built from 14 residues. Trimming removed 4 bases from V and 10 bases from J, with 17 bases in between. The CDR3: CASSGPGSRWEQFF. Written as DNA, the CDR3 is TGTGCCAGCAGTGGCCCCGGGTCGAGGTGGGAGCAGTTCTTC.

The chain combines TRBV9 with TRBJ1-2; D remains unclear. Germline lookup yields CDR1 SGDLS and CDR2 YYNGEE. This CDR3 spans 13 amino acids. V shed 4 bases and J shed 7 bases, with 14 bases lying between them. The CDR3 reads CASSLRGGPGYTF. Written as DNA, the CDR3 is TGTGCCAGCAGCCTACGCGGAGGGCCTGGCTACACCTTC.

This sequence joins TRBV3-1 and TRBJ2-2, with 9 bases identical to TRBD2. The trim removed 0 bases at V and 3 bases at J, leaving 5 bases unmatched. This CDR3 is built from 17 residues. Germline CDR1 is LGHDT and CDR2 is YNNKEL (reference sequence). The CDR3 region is CASSQDGAGGDTGELFF. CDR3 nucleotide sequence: TGTGCCAGCAGCCAAGACGGGGCGGGAGGGGACACCGGGGAGCTGTTTTTT.

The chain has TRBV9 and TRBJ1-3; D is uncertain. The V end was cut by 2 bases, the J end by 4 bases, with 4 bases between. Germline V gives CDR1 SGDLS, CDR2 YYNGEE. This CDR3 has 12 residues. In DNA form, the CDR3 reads TGTGCCAGCAGCGTCCCCGGAAACACCATATATTTT. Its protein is CASSVPGNTIYF.

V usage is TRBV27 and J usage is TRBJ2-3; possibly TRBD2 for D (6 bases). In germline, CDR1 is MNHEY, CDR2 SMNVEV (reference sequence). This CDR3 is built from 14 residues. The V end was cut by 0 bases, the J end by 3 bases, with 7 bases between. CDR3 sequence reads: CASSLSEGTDTQYF. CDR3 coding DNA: TGTGCCAGCAGTTTATCGGAGGGTACAGATACGCAGTATTTT.

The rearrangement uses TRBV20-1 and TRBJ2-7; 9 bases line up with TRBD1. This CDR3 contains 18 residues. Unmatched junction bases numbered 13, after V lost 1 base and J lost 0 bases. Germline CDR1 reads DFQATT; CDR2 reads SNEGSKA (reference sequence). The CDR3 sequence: CSARASGQGVVSSYEQYF. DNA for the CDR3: TGCAGTGCTAGAGCCTCGGGACAGGGAGTTGTTAGCTCCTACGAGCAGTACTTC.

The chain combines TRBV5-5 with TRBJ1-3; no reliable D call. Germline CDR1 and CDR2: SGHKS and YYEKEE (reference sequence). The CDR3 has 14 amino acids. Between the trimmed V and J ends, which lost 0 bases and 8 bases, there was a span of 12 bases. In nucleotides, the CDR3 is TGTGCCAGCAGCTTGGAATGGAAAGCTTACACCATATATTTT. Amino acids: CASSLEWKAYTIYF.

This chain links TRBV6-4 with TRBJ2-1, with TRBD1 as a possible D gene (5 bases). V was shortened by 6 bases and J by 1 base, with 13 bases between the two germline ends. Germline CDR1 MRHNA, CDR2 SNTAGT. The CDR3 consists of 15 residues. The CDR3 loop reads CASRTTAFSYNEQFF. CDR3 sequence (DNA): TGTGCCAGCAGAACGACAGCTTTTTCCTACAATGAGCAGTTCTTC.

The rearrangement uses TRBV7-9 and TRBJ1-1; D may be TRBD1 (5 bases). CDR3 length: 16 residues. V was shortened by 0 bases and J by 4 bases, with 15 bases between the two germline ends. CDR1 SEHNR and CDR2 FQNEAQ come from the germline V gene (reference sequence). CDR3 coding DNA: TGTGCCAGCAGCTTAGCGTCGTCGAGGGGAGGCACTGAAGCTTTCTTT. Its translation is CASSLASSRGGTEAFF.

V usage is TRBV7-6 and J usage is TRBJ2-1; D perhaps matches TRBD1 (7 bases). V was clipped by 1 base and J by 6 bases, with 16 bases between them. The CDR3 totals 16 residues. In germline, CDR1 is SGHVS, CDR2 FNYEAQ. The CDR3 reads CASSLGYAGQPNEQFF. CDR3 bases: TGTGCCAGCAGCTTAGGGTACGCGGGACAGCCCAATGAGCAGTTCTTC. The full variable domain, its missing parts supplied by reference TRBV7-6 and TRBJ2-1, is GAGVSQSPRYKVTKRGQDVALRCDPISGHVSLYWYRQALGQGPEFLTYFNYEAQQDKSGLPNDRFSAERPEGSISTLTIQRTEQRDSAMYRCASSLGYAGQPNEQFFGPGTRLTVL.

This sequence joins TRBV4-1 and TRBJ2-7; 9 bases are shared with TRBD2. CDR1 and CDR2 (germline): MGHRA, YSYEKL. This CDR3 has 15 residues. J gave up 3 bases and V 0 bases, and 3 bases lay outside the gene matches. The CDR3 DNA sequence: TGCGCCAGCAGCCAAGACCAGCGGGAGGTCTACGAGCAGTACTTC. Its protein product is CASSQDQREVYEQYF.

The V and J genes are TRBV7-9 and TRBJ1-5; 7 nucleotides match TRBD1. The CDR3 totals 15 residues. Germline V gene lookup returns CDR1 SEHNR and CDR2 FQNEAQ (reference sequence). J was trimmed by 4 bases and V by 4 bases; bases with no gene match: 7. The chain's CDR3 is CASSSRDRENQPQHF. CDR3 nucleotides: TGTGCCAGCAGCTCCCGGGACAGAGAAAATCAGCCCCAGCATTTT.

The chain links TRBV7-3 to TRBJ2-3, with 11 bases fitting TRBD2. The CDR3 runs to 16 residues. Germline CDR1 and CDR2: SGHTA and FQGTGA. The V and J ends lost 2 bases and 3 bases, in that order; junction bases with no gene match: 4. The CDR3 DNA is TGTGCCAGCAGCTTACTAGCGGGAGGTGAAACAGATACGCAGTATTTT. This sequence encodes CASSLLAGGETDTQYF.

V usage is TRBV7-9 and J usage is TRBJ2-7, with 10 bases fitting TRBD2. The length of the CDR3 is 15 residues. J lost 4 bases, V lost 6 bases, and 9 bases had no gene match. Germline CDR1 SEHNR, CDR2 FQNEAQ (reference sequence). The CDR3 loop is CASSLIKTSGYEQYF. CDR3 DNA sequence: TGTGCCAGCAGTTTAATCAAGACTAGCGGGTACGAGCAGTACTTC. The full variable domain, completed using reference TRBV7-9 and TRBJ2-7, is DTGVSQNPRHKITKRGQNVTFRCDPISEHNRLYWYRQTLGQGPEFLTYFQNEAQLEKSRLLSDRFSAERPKGSFSTLEIQRTEQGDSAMYLCASSLIKTSGYEQYFGPGTRLTVT.

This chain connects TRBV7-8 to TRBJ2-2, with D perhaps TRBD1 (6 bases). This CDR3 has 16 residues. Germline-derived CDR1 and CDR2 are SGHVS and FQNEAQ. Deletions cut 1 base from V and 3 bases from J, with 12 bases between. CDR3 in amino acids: CASSLGQGHYTGELFF. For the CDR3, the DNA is TGTGCCAGCAGCTTAGGTCAGGGACACTACACCGGGGAGCTGTTTTTT.

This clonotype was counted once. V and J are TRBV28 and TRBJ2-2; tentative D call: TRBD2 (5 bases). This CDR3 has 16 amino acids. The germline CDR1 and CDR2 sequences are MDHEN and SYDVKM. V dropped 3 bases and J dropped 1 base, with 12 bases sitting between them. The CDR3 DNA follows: TGTGCCAGCAGTTTGGCGGGCGGGTGGAACACCGGGGAGCTGTTTTTT. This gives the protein CASSLAGGWNTGELFF. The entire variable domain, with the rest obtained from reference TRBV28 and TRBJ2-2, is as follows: DVKVTQSSRYLVKRTGEKVFLECVQDMDHENMFWYRQDPGLGLRLIYFSYDVKMKEKGDIPEGYSVSREKKERFSLILESASTNQTSMYLCASSLAGGWNTGELFFGEGSRLTVL.

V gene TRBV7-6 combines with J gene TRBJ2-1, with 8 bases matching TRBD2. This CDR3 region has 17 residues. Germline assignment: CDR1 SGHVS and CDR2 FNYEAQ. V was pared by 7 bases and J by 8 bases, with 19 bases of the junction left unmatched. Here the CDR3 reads CASNLITFGAGVDEQFF. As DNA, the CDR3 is TGTGCCAGCAACTTGATCACTTTCGGAGCGGGAGTCGATGAGCAGTTCTTC.

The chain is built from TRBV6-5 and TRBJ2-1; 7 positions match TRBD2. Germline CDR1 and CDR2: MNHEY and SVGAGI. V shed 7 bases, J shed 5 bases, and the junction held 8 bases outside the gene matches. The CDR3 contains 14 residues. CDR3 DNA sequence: TGTGCCAGCACTTCGGGACTACAAAACAATGAGCAGTTCTTC. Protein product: CASTSGLQNNEQFF.

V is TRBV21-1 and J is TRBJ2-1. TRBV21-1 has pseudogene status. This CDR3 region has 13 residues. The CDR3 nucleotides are TGTGCCAGCAGCCGGTCTCCTTACAATGAGCAGTTCTTC. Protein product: CASSRSPYNEQFF.

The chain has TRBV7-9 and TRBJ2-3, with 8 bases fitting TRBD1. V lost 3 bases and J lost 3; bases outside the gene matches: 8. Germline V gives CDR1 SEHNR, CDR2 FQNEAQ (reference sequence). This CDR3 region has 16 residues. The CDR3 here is CASSLGPTGGTDTQYF. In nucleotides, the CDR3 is TGTGCCAGCAGCTTGGGCCCTACAGGGGGAACAGATACGCAGTATTTT.

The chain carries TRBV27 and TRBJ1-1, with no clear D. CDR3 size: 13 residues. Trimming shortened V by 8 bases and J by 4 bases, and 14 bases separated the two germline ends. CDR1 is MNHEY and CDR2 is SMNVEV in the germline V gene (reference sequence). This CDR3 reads CASGSNWGTEAFF. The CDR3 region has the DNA TGTGCCAGCGGATCTAATTGGGGCACTGAAGCTTTCTTT.